One sample yielded the 18 T cell receptor beta chains listed below, sequenced in a study of T cells in Graves' hyperthyroidism and ophthalmopathy. Amplification targeted TCR beta CDR3 regions from RNA transcripts. HTBI primers were the set used in a first-round RT-PCR of the TCR CDR3. TCRdb re-called the multiplex PCR reads with MiXCR, one entry per CDR3 protein. The sample yields 350,000 to 450,000 distinct CDR3 sequences, more than 12% seen once. The sequenced sample consisted of blood. The source is a man in his fifties or sixties with Graves' ophthalmopathy.

Ten or more counts support this clonotype. This chain uses TRBV12-3 or TRBV12-4 with TRBJ2-1; no clear D. CDR3 size: 14 residues. V lost 5 bases and J 0 bases, leaving 8 bases between the germline ends. The CDR3 is CASSHTSSYNEQFF. The CDR3 nucleotides are TGTGCCAGCAGTCACACGAGCTCCTACAATGAGCAGTTCTTC.

This clonotype was detected many times. The rearrangement joins TRBV5-1 to TRBJ1-4; D unclear. V gave up 4 bases and J gave up 0 bases, with 13 bases separating them. The CDR3 covers 16 residues. CDR1 SGHRS and CDR2 YFSETQ come from the germline V gene. The CDR3 sequence: CASSPRVRATNEKLFF. In DNA form, the CDR3 reads TGCGCCAGCAGCCCGAGGGTCAGAGCAACTAATGAAAAACTGTTTTTT.

This clonotype came up a few times. The chain combines TRBV9 with TRBJ1-5; TRBD1 matches at 7 bases. Germline assignment: CDR1 SGDLS and CDR2 YYNGEE. Unmatched junction bases numbered 4, after V lost 0 bases and J lost 4 bases. This CDR3 is 15 amino acids long. Here the CDR3 DNA reads TGTGCCAGCAGCGTAGCGGGGACAGAAAATCAGCCCCAGCATTTT. Its translation: CASSVAGTENQPQHF.

There are a few counts of this clonotype. V and J are TRBV10-2 and TRBJ1-5; no reliable D call. The CDR3 length is 15 residues. Per germline, CDR1 WSHSY and CDR2 SAAADI. Trimming removed 0 bases from V and 3 bases from J, with 9 bases in between. This chain's CDR3 is CASSESRQPNQPQHF. CDR3 DNA: TGCGCCAGCAGTGAGTCCAGGCAGCCCAATCAGCCCCAGCATTTT.

V usage is TRBV9 and J usage is TRBJ2-1; 10 nucleotides align to TRBD2. The J segment lost 6 bases and the V segment lost 4 bases, leaving 10 bases of the junction unmatched. The CDR3 covers 16 residues. The germline gives CDR1 SGDLS, CDR2 YYNGEE. CDR3 bases: TGTGCCAGCAGCCGCCTCGGGACTAGCGTAGGCAATGAGCAGTTCTTC. Translating gives CASSRLGTSVGNEQFF.

This clonotype was picked up many times. The chain is built from TRBV7-9 and TRBJ2-7, with TRBD1 matching 7 bases. CDR3 length: 15 amino acids. The junction had 11 bases not matched to a gene; V was cut back by 3 bases and J by 6 bases. The germline V gene has CDR1 SEHNR and CDR2 FQNEAQ (reference sequence). The chain's CDR3 is CASSFDRVPNFEQYF. CDR3 in DNA: TGTGCCAGCAGCTTCGACAGGGTACCGAATTTCGAGCAGTACTTC. The variable domain in full, completed from reference TRBV7-9 and TRBJ2-7, reads DTGVSQNPRHKITKRGQNVTFRCDPISEHNRLYWYRQTLGQGPEFLTYFQNEAQLEKSRLLSDRFSAERPKGSFSTLEIQRTEQGDSAMYLCASSFDRVPNFEQYFGPGTRLTVT.

This clonotype was detected a few times. The chain combines TRBV6-1 with TRBJ1-3; D remains ambiguous. CDR1 MNHNS and CDR2 SASEGT come from the germline V gene. The CDR3 is 16 residues long. Trimming removed 6 bases from V and 0 bases from J, with 15 bases in between. The CDR3 loop reads CASSLTGGYSGNTIYF. Here the CDR3 DNA reads TGTGCCAGCAGCTTAACCGGTGGTTACTCTGGAAACACCATATATTTT.

This clonotype appeared a few times. The CDR3 DNA follows: TGTGCCAGCAGCGTAGGGGTCAGCACTGAAGCTTTCTTT. Protein product: CASSVGVSTEAFF. The chain recombines TRBV9 with TRBJ1-1; no reliable D call. The V end lost 0 bases, the J end lost 4 bases, and 7 bases lay between the germline ends. Germline V gene data show CDR1 as SGDLS and CDR2 as YYNGEE. The CDR3 runs 13 residues. Based on the CDR3 plus reference TRBV9 and TRBJ1-1, the full variable domain is DSGVTQTPKHLITATGQRVTLRCSPRSGDLSVYWYQQSLDQGLQFLIQYYNGEERAKGNILERFSAQQFPDLHSELNLSSLELGDSALYFCASSVGVSTEAFFGQGTRLTVV.

The sample holds many counts of this clonotype. J is TRBJ2-3 and V is TRBV7-2, with 8 bases matching TRBD1. J lost 5 bases, V lost 5 bases, and 6 bases had no gene match. CDR1 is SGHTA and CDR2 is FQGNSA in the germline V gene. The CDR3 runs to 14 residues. Written as DNA, the CDR3 is TGTGCCAGCAGCACCCCAGGGGGCGTAGATACGCAGTATTTT. Amino acid sequence: CASSTPGGVDTQYF. Combining the CDR3 with reference TRBV7-2 and TRBJ2-3 gives the whole variable domain GAGVSQSPSNKVTEKGKDVELRCDPISGHTALYWYRQSLGQGLEFLIYFQGNSAPDKSGLPSDRFSAERTGGSVSTLTIQRTQQEDSAVYLCASSTPGGVDTQYFGPGTRLTVL.

This clonotype was found many times. V and J are TRBV29-1 and TRBJ1-2; D uncertain. The ends were cut back, 7 bases at V and 6 bases at J, with 9 bases in the middle. The germline gives CDR1 SQVTM, CDR2 ANQGSEA. The CDR3 sequence is 10 residues long. In nucleotides, the CDR3 is TGCAGCGCCTCTGACGATGGCTACACCTTC. It specifies CSASDDGYTF.

This clonotype has at least ten counts. This chain links TRBV7-6 with TRBJ2-7, with TRBD1 matching over 7 bases. Germline trimming cut 5 bases from V and 4 bases from J; bases unmatched to any gene: 11. The CDR3 totals 15 residues. CDR1 is SGHVS and CDR2 is FNYEAQ in the germline V gene. The CDR3, as DNA: TGTGCCAGCAGCAGCAAGACAGGGAAGGTGTACGAGCAGTACTTC. It encodes CASSSKTGKVYEQYF.

Concerning this clonotype: A single base separates this from a much larger clone, so it may be a read error. The genes are TRBV7-9 and TRBJ2-1, with a possible D match to TRBD2 (5 bases). This CDR3 contains 15 residues. Germline CDR1 reads SEHNR; CDR2 reads FQNEAQ (reference sequence). V was pared by 6 bases and J by 0 bases, with 12 bases between. CDR3 DNA: TGTGCCAGCAGGAGCGGATGGGGCTCCTACAATGAGCAGTTCTTC. Residues: CASRSGWGSYNEQFF.

Many counts were recorded for this clonotype. V is TRBV2 and J is TRBJ2-1; the D gene is possibly TRBD1 (5 bases). This CDR3 spans 16 amino acids. Germline CDR1 is SNHLY and CDR2 is FYNNEI. Trimming removed 2 bases from V and 9 bases from J, with 20 bases in between. CDR3 protein: CASSENGADVLSEQFF. The CDR3 coding sequence is TGTGCCAGCAGTGAAAATGGGGCAGACGTTTTGAGTGAGCAGTTCTTC.

In its sample, this clonotype was seen many times. The genes are TRBV4-1 and TRBJ2-7; D remains ambiguous. CDR1 MGHRA and CDR2 YSYEKL come from the germline V gene. CDR3 size: 15 residues. Deletions cut 1 base from V and 2 bases from J, with 12 bases between. The CDR3 here is CASSQAGVGPYEQYF. CDR3 sequence (DNA): TGCGCCAGCAGCCAAGCGGGTGTCGGGCCCTACGAGCAGTACTTC.

Note on this clonotype: This may be a read error, as it is one base from a much larger clone. The V and J genes are TRBV2 and TRBJ1-5; D uncertain. CDR1 SNHLY and CDR2 FYNNEI come from the germline V gene. This CDR3 contains 12 residues. The ends were cut back, 8 bases at V and 2 bases at J, with 7 bases in the middle. In nucleotides, the CDR3 is TGTGCCAGCGATACTGGCAATCAGCCCCAGCATTTT. Translation: CASDTGNQPQHF.

The chain couples TRBV7-8 to TRBJ2-1; 11 nucleotides align to TRBD2. The V gene's germline CDR1 is SGHVS and CDR2 FQNEAQ. After removal of 8 bases from V and 0 bases from J, the junction contained 21 bases not matched to a gene. The CDR3 is made up of 21 amino acids. CDR3 in amino acids: CASSPYPGLAARNSSYNEQFF. The CDR3 nucleotides are TGTGCCAGCTCACCTTATCCGGGACTAGCGGCCCGTAACAGCTCCTACAATGAGCAGTTCTTC.

There are many counts of this clonotype. The V and J genes are TRBV3-1 and TRBJ2-7; TRBD1 matches 8 bases. With 1 base clipped from V and 1 base from J, the junction kept 0 bases outside the gene matches. In germline, CDR1 is LGHDT, CDR2 YNNKEL (reference sequence). The CDR3 is 14 residues long. The CDR3 coding sequence is TGTGCCAGCAGCCAAGGGACAGGGTCCTACGAGCAGTACTTC. Residues: CASSQGTGSYEQYF.

Points on this clonotype: A single base separates this from a much larger clone, so it may be a read error. The chain is built from TRBV13 and TRBJ2-1; no definite D call. Germline V CDR1 and CDR2: PRHDT, FYEKMQ (reference sequence). This CDR3 spans 13 amino acids. V lost 0 bases and J lost 10, with 10 bases in between. CDR3 protein: CASSLGRHYEQFF. The CDR3 DNA reads as TGTGCCAGCAGCTTAGGCCGTCACTACGAGCAGTTCTTC.